The 8 T cell receptor beta chains presented below share a single source sample, sequenced in a study of blood T cell repertoires in COVID-19 (dated by TCRdb to 2020 to 2022). Libraries came from the immunoSEQ multiplex PCR assay. TCRdb re-hosts the immuneACCESS table, in-frame sequences only. Its copies lack some clones; in the studies checked, an unresolved V gene accounts for under half of them, and the cause for the rest is not known. The table for this sample lists about 200,000 clones; around 83% of them were counted only once. Over 10% of the sample lies in the top ten. The sample consisted of peripheral blood. The receptor source for this set is a human donor in a cohort sampled during active COVID-19.

The CDR3 nucleotides are TGTGCCAGCAGAAAGGACAGGGATAGCAATCAGCCCCAGCATTTT. Translating it yields CASRKDRDSNQPQHF. This sequence joins TRBV6-5 and TRBJ1-5, with TRBD1 identical over 8 bases. Germline CDR1 MNHEY, CDR2 SVGAGI. There are 15 residues in the CDR3. V lost 6 bases and J lost 0; bases outside the gene matches: 4.

This clone was observed a few times. J is TRBJ2-7 and V is TRBV4-1; D not resolved. With 5 bases removed from V and 5 bases from J, the gap between germline ends came to 13 bases. Germline V gives CDR1 MGHRA, CDR2 YSYEKL. The CDR3 totals 13 residues. The CDR3 coding sequence is TGCGCCAGCAGCAATAGCCGGATGGACGAGCAGTACTTC. Protein sequence: CASSNSRMDEQYF.

V is TRBV5-6 and J is TRBJ2-2, with D perhaps matching TRBD1 (6 bases). This CDR3 has 14 residues. Germline V lookup: CDR1 SGHDT, CDR2 YYEEEE. Trimming stripped 4 bases from V and 6 bases from J, with 13 bases between. CDR3 in amino acids: CASSHGQTAGELFF. The CDR3, as DNA: TGTGCCAGCAGCCATGGACAGACGGCCGGGGAGCTGTTTTTT.

The chain carries TRBV30 and TRBJ2-5, with no clear D. The CDR3 has 12 residues. Germline values: CDR1 GTSNPN, CDR2 SVGIG (reference sequence). V was clipped by 0 bases and J by 3 bases, with 5 bases between them. The CDR3 DNA reads as TGTGCCTGGAGTGTAATAGAAGAGACCCAGTACTTC. Translated: CAWSVIEETQYF. Complete variable domain (other parts from reference TRBV30 and TRBJ2-5): SQTIHQWPATLVQPVGSPLSLECTVEGTSNPNLYWYRQAAGRGLQLLFYSVGIGQISSEVPQNLSASRPQDRQFILSSKKLLLSDSGFYLCAWSVIEETQYFGPGTRLLVL.

The genes are TRBV27 and TRBJ2-2; D perhaps matches TRBD2 (5 bases). The CDR3 length is 14 residues. V dropped 3 bases and J dropped 2 bases, with 7 bases sitting between them. CDR1 MNHEY and CDR2 SMNVEV come from the germline V gene (reference sequence). The CDR3 reads CASSLEDNTGELFF. Written as DNA, the CDR3 is TGTGCCAGCAGTTTGGAGGACAACACCGGGGAGCTGTTTTTT.

J is TRBJ1-4 and V is TRBV2; 7 bases align to TRBD1. V gave up 3 bases and J gave up 13 bases; unmatched junction bases: 5. Germline CDR1 is SNHLY and CDR2 is FYNNEI. The CDR3 runs to 12 residues. CDR3 loop: CASSEIRQGLFF. Written as DNA, the CDR3 is TGTGCCAGCAGTGAGATCCGACAGGGACTGTTTTTT.

The chain carries TRBV27 and TRBJ1-4; 8 bases fit TRBD1. J was trimmed by 5 bases and V by 6 bases; bases with no gene match: 5. The CDR3 consists of 14 residues. Germline-derived CDR1 and CDR2 are MNHEY and SMNVEV (reference sequence). For the CDR3, the DNA is TGTGCCAGCAGAGGACAGGGAGGGAATGAAAAACTGTTTTTT. Its protein is CASRGQGGNEKLFF.

In DNA form, the CDR3 reads TGTGCCACCAGAGGACAGGGGGAAGAGACCCAGTACTTC. It specifies CATRGQGEETQYF. The chain combines TRBV24-1 with TRBJ2-5, with 10 bases that match TRBD1. Trimming cost V 7 bases and J 3 bases; bases outside gene matches: 1. Germline lookup yields CDR1 KGHDR and CDR2 SFDVKD. The CDR3 runs to 13 residues.